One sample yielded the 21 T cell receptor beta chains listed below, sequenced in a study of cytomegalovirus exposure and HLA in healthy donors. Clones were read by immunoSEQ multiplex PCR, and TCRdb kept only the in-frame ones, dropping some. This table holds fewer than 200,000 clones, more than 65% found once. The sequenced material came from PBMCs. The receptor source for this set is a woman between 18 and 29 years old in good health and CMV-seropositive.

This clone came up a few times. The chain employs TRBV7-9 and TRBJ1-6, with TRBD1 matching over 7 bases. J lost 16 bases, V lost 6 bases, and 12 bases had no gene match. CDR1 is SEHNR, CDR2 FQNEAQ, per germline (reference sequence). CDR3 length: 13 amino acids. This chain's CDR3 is CASSAEQGIPLHF. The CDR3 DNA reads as TGTGCCAGCAGTGCAGAACAGGGGATCCCTCTCCACTTT.

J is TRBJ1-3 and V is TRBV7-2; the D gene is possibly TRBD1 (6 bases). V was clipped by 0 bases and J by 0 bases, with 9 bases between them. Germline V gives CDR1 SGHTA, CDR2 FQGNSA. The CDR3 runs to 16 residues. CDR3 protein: CASSLAGHYSGNTIYF. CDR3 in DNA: TGTGCCAGCAGCTTAGCGGGACACTACTCTGGAAACACCATATATTTT. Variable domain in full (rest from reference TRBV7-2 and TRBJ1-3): GAGVSQSPSNKVTEKGKDVELRCDPISGHTALYWYRQSLGQGLEFLIYFQGNSAPDKSGLPSDRFSAERTGGSVSTLTIQRTQQEDSAVYLCASSLAGHYSGNTIYFGEGSWLTVV.

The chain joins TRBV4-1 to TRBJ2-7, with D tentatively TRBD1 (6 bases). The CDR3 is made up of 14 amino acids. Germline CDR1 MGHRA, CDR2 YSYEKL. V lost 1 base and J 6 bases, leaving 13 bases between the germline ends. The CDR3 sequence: CASSQVTRGTEQYF. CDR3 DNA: TGCGCCAGCAGCCAAGTGACCAGGGGAACCGAGCAGTACTTC.

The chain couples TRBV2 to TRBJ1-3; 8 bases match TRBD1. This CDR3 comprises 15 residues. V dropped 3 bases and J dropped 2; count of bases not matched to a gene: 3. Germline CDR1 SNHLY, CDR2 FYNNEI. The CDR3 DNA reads TGTGCCAGCAGTGATTTACAGGGGGCTGGAAACACCATATATTTT. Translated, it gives CASSDLQGAGNTIYF.

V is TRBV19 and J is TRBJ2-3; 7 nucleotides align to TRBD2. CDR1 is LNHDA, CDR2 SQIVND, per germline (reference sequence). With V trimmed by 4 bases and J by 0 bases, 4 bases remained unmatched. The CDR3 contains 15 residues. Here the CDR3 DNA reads TGTGCCAGTAGTAGGGGGACTACTAGCACAGATACGCAGTATTTT. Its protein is CASSRGTTSTDTQYF.

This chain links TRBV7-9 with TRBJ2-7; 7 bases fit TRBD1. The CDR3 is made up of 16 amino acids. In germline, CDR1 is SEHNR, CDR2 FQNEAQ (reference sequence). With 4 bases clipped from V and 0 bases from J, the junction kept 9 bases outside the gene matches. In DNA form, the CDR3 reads TGTGCCAGCAGCTCTCTAGGACAGGCCAACTCCTACGAGCAGTACTTC. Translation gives CASSSLGQANSYEQYF. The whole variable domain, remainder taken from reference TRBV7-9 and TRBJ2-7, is DTGVSQNPRHKITKRGQNVTFRCDPISEHNRLYWYRQTLGQGPEFLTYFQNEAQLEKSRLLSDRFSAERPKGSFSTLEIQRTEQGDSAMYLCASSSLGQANSYEQYFGPGTRLTVT.

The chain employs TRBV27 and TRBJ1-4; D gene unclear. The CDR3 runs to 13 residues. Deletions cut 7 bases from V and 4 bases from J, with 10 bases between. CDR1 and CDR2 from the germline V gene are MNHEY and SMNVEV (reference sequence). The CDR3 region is CASTTGVNEKLFF. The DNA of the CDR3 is TGTGCCAGCACTACGGGTGTTAATGAAAAACTGTTTTTT.

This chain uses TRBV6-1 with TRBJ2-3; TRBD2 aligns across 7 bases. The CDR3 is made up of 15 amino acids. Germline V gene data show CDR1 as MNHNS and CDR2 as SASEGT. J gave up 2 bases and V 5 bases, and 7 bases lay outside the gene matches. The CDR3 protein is CASSPLAVLTDTQYF. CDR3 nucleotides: TGTGCCAGCAGTCCCCTAGCGGTGCTCACAGATACGCAGTATTTT.

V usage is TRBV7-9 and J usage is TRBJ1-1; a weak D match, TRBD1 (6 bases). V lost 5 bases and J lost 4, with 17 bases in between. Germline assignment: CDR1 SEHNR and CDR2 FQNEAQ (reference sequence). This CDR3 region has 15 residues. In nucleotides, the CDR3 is TGTGCCAGCAGCCCCTGGGGGGGCCATGGCACTGAAGCTTTCTTT. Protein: CASSPWGGHGTEAFF.

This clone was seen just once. The CDR3 DNA reads as TGCGCCAGCAGGCCCGACAGGGTTCACACCGGGGAGCTGTTTTTT. The encoded protein is CASRPDRVHTGELFF. The V gene is TRBV5-1, the J gene TRBJ2-2, with TRBD1 matching 7 bases. The trim removed 5 bases at V and 3 bases at J, leaving 7 bases unmatched. This CDR3 is 15 amino acids long. CDR1 is SGHRS, CDR2 YFSETQ, per germline.

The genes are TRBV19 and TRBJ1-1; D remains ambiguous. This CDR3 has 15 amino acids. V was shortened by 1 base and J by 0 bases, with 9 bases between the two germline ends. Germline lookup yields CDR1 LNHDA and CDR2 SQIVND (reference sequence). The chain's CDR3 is CASSIVAGMNTEAFF. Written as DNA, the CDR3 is TGTGCCAGTAGTATAGTGGCAGGAATGAACACTGAAGCTTTCTTT.

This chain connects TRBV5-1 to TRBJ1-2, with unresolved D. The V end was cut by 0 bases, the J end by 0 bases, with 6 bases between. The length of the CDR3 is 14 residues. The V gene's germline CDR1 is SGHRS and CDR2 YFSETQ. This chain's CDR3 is CASSLENTNYGYTF. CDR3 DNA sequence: TGCGCCAGCAGCTTGGAAAATACTAACTATGGCTACACCTTC.

CDR3 nucleotide sequence: TGTGCCAGCAGTTGGGAGTGGAACACCGGGGAGCTGTTTTTT. Translation gives CASSWEWNTGELFF. The rearrangement uses TRBV27 and TRBJ2-2, with D maybe TRBD2 (5 bases). The CDR3 has 14 amino acids. Germline V lookup: CDR1 MNHEY, CDR2 SMNVEV (reference sequence). V shed 4 bases and J shed 1 base, with 7 bases lying between them.

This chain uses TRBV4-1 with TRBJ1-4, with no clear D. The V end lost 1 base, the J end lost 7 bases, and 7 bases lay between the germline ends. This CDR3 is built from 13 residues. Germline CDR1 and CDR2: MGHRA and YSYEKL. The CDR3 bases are TGCGCCAGCAGCCAAGTCAGGTCTGAAAAACTGTTTTTT. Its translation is CASSQVRSEKLFF.

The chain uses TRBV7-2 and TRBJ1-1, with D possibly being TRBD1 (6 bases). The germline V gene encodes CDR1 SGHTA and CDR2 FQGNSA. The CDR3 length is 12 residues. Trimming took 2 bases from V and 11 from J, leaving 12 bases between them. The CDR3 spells CASSLTGGGAFF. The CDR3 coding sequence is TGTGCCAGCAGCTTAACGGGGGGCGGGGCTTTCTTT.

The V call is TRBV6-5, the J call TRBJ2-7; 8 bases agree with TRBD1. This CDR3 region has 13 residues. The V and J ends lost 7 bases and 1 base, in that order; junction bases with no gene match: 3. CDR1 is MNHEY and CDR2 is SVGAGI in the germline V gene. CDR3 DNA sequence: TGTGCCAGCACCACAGGGGGATCCTACGAGCAGTACTTC. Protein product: CASTTGGSYEQYF.

Here the CDR3 reads CATHRGRMNTEAFF. DNA for the CDR3: TGTGCCACACACAGGGGGCGTATGAACACTGAAGCTTTCTTT. This chain connects TRBV6-5 to TRBJ1-1, with 9 bases matching TRBD1. The germline V gene encodes CDR1 MNHEY and CDR2 SVGAGI. With V trimmed by 10 bases and J by 0 bases, 6 bases remained unmatched. The CDR3 length is 14 residues.

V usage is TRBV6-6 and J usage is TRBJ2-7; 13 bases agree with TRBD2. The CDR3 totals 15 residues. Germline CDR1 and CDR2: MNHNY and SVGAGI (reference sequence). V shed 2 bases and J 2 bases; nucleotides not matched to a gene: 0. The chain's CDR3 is CASSYGLAGAYEQYF. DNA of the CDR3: TGTGCCAGCAGTTACGGACTAGCGGGGGCCTACGAGCAGTACTTC.

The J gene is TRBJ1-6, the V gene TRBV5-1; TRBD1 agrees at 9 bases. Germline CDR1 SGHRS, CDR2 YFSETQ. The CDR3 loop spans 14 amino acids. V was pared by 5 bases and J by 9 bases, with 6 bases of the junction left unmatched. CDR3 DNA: TGCGCCAGCAGAAAGGGACAGGGCGGTTCACCCCTCCACTTT. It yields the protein CASRKGQGGSPLHF.

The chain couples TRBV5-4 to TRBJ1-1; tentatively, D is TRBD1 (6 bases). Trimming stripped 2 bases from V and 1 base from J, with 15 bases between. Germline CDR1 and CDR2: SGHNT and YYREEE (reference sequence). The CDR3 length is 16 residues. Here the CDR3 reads CASSFPRGGKNTEAFF. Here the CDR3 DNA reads TGTGCCAGCAGCTTTCCTCGAGGGGGTAAGAACACTGAAGCTTTCTTT.

The CDR3 spells CASRRGKLGYEQYF. Written as DNA, the CDR3 is TGTGCCAGCAGAAGAGGGAAATTAGGCTACGAGCAGTACTTC. The chain joins TRBV27 to TRBJ2-7; D possibly corresponds to TRBD2 (5 bases). CDR3 size: 14 residues. Germline lookup yields CDR1 MNHEY and CDR2 SMNVEV (reference sequence). V lost 6 bases and J lost 3, with 15 bases in between.